The next 28 T cell receptor beta chains were all read from a single sample in a study of cytomegalovirus exposure and HLA in healthy donors. Sequencing used immunoSEQ multiplex PCR; TCRdb keeps in-frame clones, though not all of them. In the table there are around 240,000 clones, roughly 89% of which are singletons. Specimen: PBMCs. These receptors were obtained from a woman younger than 30 in good health and CMV-seronegative.

The rearrangement uses TRBV28 and TRBJ1-6, with 10 bases identical to TRBD1. The trim removed 7 bases at V and 7 bases at J, leaving 7 bases unmatched. Germline CDR1 is MDHEN and CDR2 is SYDVKM. The CDR3 extends over 15 amino acids. In DNA form, the CDR3 reads TGTGCCAGCACCCTTAGGACAGGGGGGAATTCACCCCTCCACTTT. This codes for CASTLRTGGNSPLHF.

The genes are TRBV4-2 and TRBJ1-6; TRBD1 is a possible D gene (6 bases). Trimming cost V 6 bases and J 4 bases, with 16 bases left between them. The CDR3 totals 16 residues. The germline gives CDR1 LGHNA, CDR2 YNFKEQ. As DNA, the CDR3 is TGTGCCAGCAGGCGGGGGGCGGAGGATTATAATTCACCCCTCCACTTT. This sequence encodes CASRRGAEDYNSPLHF.

The chain couples TRBV2 to TRBJ1-4; D not resolved. The CDR3 covers 16 residues. In germline, CDR1 is SNHLY, CDR2 FYNNEI. The ends were cut back, 6 bases at V and 0 bases at J, with 14 bases in the middle. CDR3 residues: CASRRSPLATNEKLFF. CDR3 DNA: TGTGCCAGCAGACGGAGCCCCCTTGCAACTAATGAAAAACTGTTTTTT. Full variable domain (remainder filled in from reference TRBV2 and TRBJ1-4): EPEVTQTPSHQVTQMGQEVILRCVPISNHLYFYWYRQILGQKVEFLVSFYNNEISEKSEIFDDQFSVERPDGSNFTLKIRSTKLEDSAMYFCASRRSPLATNEKLFFGSGTQLSVL.

The chain combines TRBV18 with TRBJ1-1; TRBD1 agrees at 9 bases. This CDR3 spans 14 amino acids. Looked up from germline, CDR1 is KGHSH and CDR2 is LQKENI. Germline trimming cut 2 bases from V and 7 bases from J; bases unmatched to any gene: 5. The CDR3 bases are TGTGCCAGCTCACCAGGGACAGGGCGGAATGAAGCTTTCTTT. Protein: CASSPGTGRNEAFF.

The chain uses TRBV20-1 and TRBJ1-2; TRBD1 matches at 9 bases. CDR1 and CDR2 (germline): DFQATT, SNEGSKA (reference sequence). The CDR3 has 11 residues. This CDR3 reads CSGTGNEGYTF. In nucleotides, the CDR3 is TGCAGCGGGACAGGGAATGAGGGCTACACCTTC.

This chain joins TRBV10-3 and TRBJ1-1, with 9 bases that match TRBD1. Germline V gene lookup returns CDR1 ENHRY and CDR2 SYGVKD. The CDR3 consists of 14 residues. Germline trimming cut 5 bases from V and 1 base from J; bases unmatched to any gene: 2. The CDR3 region has the DNA TGTGCCATCAGTAAGGACAGGGGGAACACTGAAGCTTTCTTT. It is translated as CAISKDRGNTEAFF.

Here the CDR3 DNA reads TGTGCCAGTAAACGTGACAGGGGGTTTGAAGCTTTCTTT. Translated: CASKRDRGFEAFF. This chain links TRBV19 with TRBJ1-1; 9 bases fit TRBD1. The CDR3 totals 13 residues. The germline CDR1 and CDR2 sequences are LNHDA and SQIVND (reference sequence). Trimming at V came to 7 bases and at J to 7 bases, leaving 7 bases not matched to a gene.

This chain links TRBV6-5 with TRBJ1-5; maybe TRBD1 (6 bases). The CDR3 has 15 amino acids. V gave up 4 bases and J gave up 2 bases, with 12 bases separating them. Germline values: CDR1 MNHEY, CDR2 SVGAGI. DNA for the CDR3: TGTGCCAGCAGTTCGCAGGGGATTGGCAATCAGCCCCAGCATTTT. It is translated as CASSSQGIGNQPQHF.

V usage is TRBV28 and J usage is TRBJ2-7, with 7 bases that match TRBD1. This CDR3 is 15 amino acids long. From germline, CDR1 is MDHEN and CDR2 SYDVKM. The V gene end was trimmed by 3 bases and the J gene end by 1 base; junction bases not matched to a gene: 6. For the CDR3, the DNA is TGTGCCAGCAGTTTCGAGACAGGGAAGTCCTACGAGCAGTACGTC. It codes for CASSFETGKSYEQYV.

The V gene is TRBV4-1, the J gene TRBJ2-7, with 7 bases that match TRBD1. CDR1 and CDR2 from the germline V gene are MGHRA and YSYEKL. The ends lost 1 base at V and 1 base at J; junction bases unmatched: 4. The CDR3 runs 15 residues. DNA of the CDR3: TGCGCCAGCAGCCAAGTTCAGGGACAGTCCTACGAGCAGTACTTC. Translation gives CASSQVQGQSYEQYF.

This clone came up once. The J gene is TRBJ2-5, the V gene TRBV20-1; D gene ambiguous. Trimming cost V 0 bases and J 7 bases, with 6 bases left between them. Germline values: CDR1 DFQATT, CDR2 SNEGSKA (reference sequence). This CDR3 is 11 amino acids long. CDR3 sequence: CSARDRVTQYF. In DNA, the CDR3 is TGCAGTGCTAGAGACCGGGTGACCCAGTACTTC.

The chain has TRBV10-1 and TRBJ2-1; TRBD2 might be the D (7 bases). V was shortened by 2 bases and J by 6 bases, with 23 bases between the two germline ends. This CDR3 is 18 amino acids long. The germline gives CDR1 WNHNN, CDR2 SYGVQD (reference sequence). This chain's CDR3 is CASSEARTDYSGGNEQFF. CDR3 bases: TGCGCCAGCAGTGAGGCTAGGACAGACTACTCGGGGGGCAATGAGCAGTTCTTC.

The chain uses TRBV7-6 and TRBJ1-3, with D possibly being TRBD1 (6 bases). This CDR3 region has 15 residues. CDR1 and CDR2 (germline): SGHVS, FNYEAQ. The germline V and J ends were trimmed by 5 bases and 0 bases, with 11 bases remaining between them. The CDR3 is CASSPSTGSGNTIYF. CDR3 sequence (DNA): TGTGCCAGCAGCCCTTCGACAGGCTCTGGAAACACCATATATTTT.

V gene TRBV6-6 combines with J gene TRBJ1-2; D is perhaps TRBD1 (5 bases). This CDR3 contains 14 residues. Germline lookup yields CDR1 MNHNY and CDR2 SVGAGI (reference sequence). The V and J ends lost 2 bases and 5 bases respectively, with 12 bases between them. The CDR3 coding sequence is TGTGCCAGCAGTTACACGGGACTTGGGTATGGCTACACCTTC. Amino acids: CASSYTGLGYGYTF.

The chain uses TRBV5-4 and TRBJ2-3; D may be TRBD2 (7 bases). Trimming took 2 bases from V and 4 from J, leaving 11 bases between them. Per germline, CDR1 SGHNT and CDR2 YYREEE (reference sequence). The CDR3 is made up of 14 amino acids. The CDR3 here is CASSLQGGSDTQYF. CDR3 DNA: TGTGCCAGCAGCTTACAGGGAGGGTCAGATACGCAGTATTTT.

The chain is built from TRBV19 and TRBJ2-1, with D possibly being TRBD2 (5 bases). Germline loops: CDR1 LNHDA, CDR2 SQIVND (reference sequence). V was shortened by 6 bases and J by 3 bases, with 12 bases between the two germline ends. The CDR3 is 14 residues long. CDR3 bases: TGTGCCAGTAGCTGGAGCGGTCGCTACAATGAGCAGTTCTTC. Translating it yields CASSWSGRYNEQFF.

Turning to this clone: Other nucleotide sequences in the sample specify the same CDR3. The V call is TRBV19, the J call TRBJ1-5, with 9 positions matching TRBD1. The germline V gene has CDR1 LNHDA and CDR2 SQIVND (reference sequence). The CDR3 is 15 amino acids. V lost 3 bases to trimming and J lost 1 base; unmatched junction nucleotides: 1. This CDR3 reads CASSIGTGSNQPQHF. The CDR3 region has the DNA TGTGCCAGTAGTATTGGGACAGGGAGCAATCAGCCCCAGCATTTT.

The chain couples TRBV4-3 to TRBJ2-2; 8 nucleotides agree with TRBD1. CDR3 length: 15 residues. In germline, CDR1 is LGHNA, CDR2 YSLEER. V lost 4 bases to trimming and J lost 4 bases; unmatched junction nucleotides: 5. For the CDR3, the DNA is TGCGCCAGCAGCCTCAGGGGGCCTGGCACCGGGGAGCTGTTTTTT. Its protein is CASSLRGPGTGELFF.

This clone was seen just once. J is TRBJ1-3 and V is TRBV10-2; maybe TRBD1 (5 bases). Trimming removed 3 bases at V and 4 bases at J, with 16 bases between. The CDR3 length is 16 residues. Germline lookup yields CDR1 WSHSY and CDR2 SAAADI. CDR3 DNA: TGCGCCAGCAGTGACAGGACAAAGGAACTAGGAAACACCATATATTTT. Encoded protein: CASSDRTKELGNTIYF.

This chain connects TRBV6-5 to TRBJ2-1, with 10 bases matching TRBD2. CDR3 length: 15 amino acids. Trimming cost V 2 bases and J 3 bases; bases outside gene matches: 1. The germline V gene encodes CDR1 MNHEY and CDR2 SVGAGI. The CDR3 coding sequence is TGTGCCAGCAGTTACGAGCGGGGGGGCTACAATGAGCAGTTCTTC. Its protein is CASSYERGGYNEQFF.

V is TRBV4-3 and J is TRBJ1-4; D call uncertain. The CDR3 sequence is 16 residues long. V lost 0 bases, J lost 0 bases, and 8 bases lay in between. The germline CDR1 and CDR2 sequences are LGHNA and YSLEER. The CDR3 region is CASSQDSLTTNEKLFF. CDR3 in DNA: TGCGCCAGCAGCCAAGATAGCCTCACAACTAATGAAAAACTGTTTTTT.

The chain is built from TRBV30 and TRBJ1-5; the match to TRBD1 covers 10 bases. Trimming took 3 bases from V and 6 from J; bases not matched to a gene: 8. CDR3 size: 15 residues. CDR1 GTSNPN and CDR2 SVGIG come from the germline V gene (reference sequence). The DNA of the CDR3 is TGTGCCTGGAGCGATGCCGGGACAGGGGTTCAGCCCCAGCATTTT. Translation: CAWSDAGTGVQPQHF.

V usage is TRBV10-1 and J usage is TRBJ2-2; TRBD1 matches at 8 bases. Unmatched junction bases numbered 4, after V lost 8 bases and J lost 2 bases. This CDR3 is built from 14 residues. Germline values: CDR1 WNHNN, CDR2 SYGVQD (reference sequence). The CDR3 region is CASQGATNTGELFF. CDR3 nucleotides: TGCGCCAGCCAGGGGGCTACCAACACCGGGGAGCTGTTTTTT.

V usage is TRBV9 and J usage is TRBJ2-7; 9 bases fit TRBD1. The CDR3 length is 14 residues. The trim removed 1 base at V and 7 bases at J, leaving 6 bases unmatched. Germline CDR1 is SGDLS and CDR2 is YYNGEE. CDR3 in amino acids: CASSVWTGEGEQYF. The CDR3 region has the DNA TGTGCCAGCAGCGTATGGACAGGGGAAGGGGAGCAGTACTTC.

This chain connects TRBV7-3 to TRBJ2-2; D perhaps matches TRBD1 (6 bases). This CDR3 has 16 amino acids. Germline CDR1 reads SGHTA; CDR2 reads FQGTGA. Trimming pared 2 bases from V and 8 bases from J, leaving 18 bases between. This chain's CDR3 is CASSLESGAQSGELFF. The DNA for the CDR3 is TGTGCCAGCAGCTTAGAGTCAGGGGCTCAATCGGGGGAGCTGTTTTTT.

The count of this clone is one. V and J are TRBV7-2 and TRBJ2-7; possibly TRBD2 for D (5 bases). Trimming took 8 bases from V and 6 from J, leaving 17 bases between them. From germline, CDR1 is SGHTA and CDR2 FQGNSA. This CDR3 is built from 13 residues. CDR3 residues: CASSHGVLGEQYF. The CDR3 DNA follows: TGTGCCAGCTCCCACGGGGTCCTCGGCGAGCAGTACTTC.

The V call is TRBV6-6, the J call TRBJ1-3; possible D gene TRBD1, 6 bases. Trimming removed 6 bases at V and 0 bases at J, with 12 bases between. The CDR3 is 15 residues long. The germline gives CDR1 MNHNY, CDR2 SVGAGI (reference sequence). The CDR3 is CASRGGQSSGNTIYF. CDR3 nucleotides: TGTGCCAGCAGGGGGGGGCAAAGCTCTGGAAACACCATATATTTT.

The chain couples TRBV27 to TRBJ2-1, with TRBD2 matching 9 bases. The length of the CDR3 is 16 residues. CDR1 is MNHEY and CDR2 is SMNVEV in the germline V gene (reference sequence). Trimming took 1 base from V and 4 from J; bases not matched to a gene: 5. This CDR3 is CASSLLGGGGYNEQFF. Here the CDR3 DNA reads TGTGCCAGCAGTTTATTGGGCGGGGGGGGTTACAATGAGCAGTTCTTC.